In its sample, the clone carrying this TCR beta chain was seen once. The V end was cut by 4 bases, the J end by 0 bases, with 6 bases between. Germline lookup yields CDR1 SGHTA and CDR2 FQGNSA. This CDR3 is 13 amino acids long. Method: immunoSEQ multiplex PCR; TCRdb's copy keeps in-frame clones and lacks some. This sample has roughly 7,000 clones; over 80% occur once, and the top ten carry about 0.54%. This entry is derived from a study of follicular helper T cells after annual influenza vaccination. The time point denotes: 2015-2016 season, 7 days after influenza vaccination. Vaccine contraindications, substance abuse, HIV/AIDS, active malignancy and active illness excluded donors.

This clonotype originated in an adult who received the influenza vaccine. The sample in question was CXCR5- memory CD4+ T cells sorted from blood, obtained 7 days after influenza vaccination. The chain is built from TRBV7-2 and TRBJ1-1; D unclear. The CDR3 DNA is TGTGCCAGCAGCTCCCAGATGAACACTGAAGCTTTCTTT. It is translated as CASSSQMNTEAFF. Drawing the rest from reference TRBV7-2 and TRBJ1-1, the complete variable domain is GAGVSQSPSNKVTEKGKDVELRCDPISGHTALYWYRQSLGQGLEFLIYFQGNSAPDKSGLPSDRFSAERTGGSVSTLTIQRTQQEDSAVYLCASSSQMNTEAFFGQGTRLTVV.